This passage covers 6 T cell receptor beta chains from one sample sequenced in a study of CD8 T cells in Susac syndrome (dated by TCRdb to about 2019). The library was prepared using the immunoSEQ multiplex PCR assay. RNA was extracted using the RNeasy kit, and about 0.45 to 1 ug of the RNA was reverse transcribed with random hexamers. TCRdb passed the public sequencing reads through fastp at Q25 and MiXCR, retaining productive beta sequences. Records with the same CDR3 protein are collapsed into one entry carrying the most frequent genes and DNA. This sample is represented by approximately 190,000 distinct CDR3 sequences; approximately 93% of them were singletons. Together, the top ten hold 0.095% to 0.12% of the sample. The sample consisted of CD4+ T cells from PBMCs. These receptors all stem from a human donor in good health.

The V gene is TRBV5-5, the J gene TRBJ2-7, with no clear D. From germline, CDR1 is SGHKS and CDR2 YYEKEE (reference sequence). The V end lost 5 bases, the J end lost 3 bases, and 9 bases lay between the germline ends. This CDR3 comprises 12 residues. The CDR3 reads CASRPDLYEQYF. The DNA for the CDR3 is TGTGCCAGCAGACCGGACCTCTACGAGCAGTACTTC. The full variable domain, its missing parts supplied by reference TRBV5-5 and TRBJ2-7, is DAGVTQSPTHLIKTRGQQVTLRCSPISGHKSVSWYQQVLGQGPQFIFQYYEKEERGRGNFPDRFSARQFPNYSSELNVNALLLGDSALYLCASRPDLYEQYFGPGTRLTVT.

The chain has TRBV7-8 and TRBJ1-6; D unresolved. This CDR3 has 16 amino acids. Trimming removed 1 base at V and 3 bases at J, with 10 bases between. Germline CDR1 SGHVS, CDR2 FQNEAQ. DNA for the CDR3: TGTGCCAGCAGCTTAGGCGGTAGGAACTATAATTCACCCCTCCACTTT. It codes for CASSLGGRNYNSPLHF.

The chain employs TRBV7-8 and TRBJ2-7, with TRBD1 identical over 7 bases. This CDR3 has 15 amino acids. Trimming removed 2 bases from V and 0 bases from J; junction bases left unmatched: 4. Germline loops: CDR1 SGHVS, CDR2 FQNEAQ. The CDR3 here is CASSLKTGSSYEQYF. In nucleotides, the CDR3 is TGTGCCAGCAGCTTAAAGACAGGGAGCTCCTACGAGCAGTACTTC. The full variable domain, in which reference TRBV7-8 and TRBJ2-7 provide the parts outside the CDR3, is GAGVSQSPRYKVAKRGQDVALRCDPISGHVSLFWYQQALGQGPEFLTYFQNEAQLDKSGLPSDRFFAERPEGSVSTLKIQRTQQEDSAVYLCASSLKTGSSYEQYFGPGTRLTVT.

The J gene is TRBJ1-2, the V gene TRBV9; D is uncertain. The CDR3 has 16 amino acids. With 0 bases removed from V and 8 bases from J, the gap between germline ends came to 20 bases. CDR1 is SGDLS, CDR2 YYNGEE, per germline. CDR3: CASSVVSPSLMGGYTF. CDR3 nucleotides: TGTGCCAGCAGCGTAGTTAGCCCTTCCTTAATGGGAGGCTACACCTTC.

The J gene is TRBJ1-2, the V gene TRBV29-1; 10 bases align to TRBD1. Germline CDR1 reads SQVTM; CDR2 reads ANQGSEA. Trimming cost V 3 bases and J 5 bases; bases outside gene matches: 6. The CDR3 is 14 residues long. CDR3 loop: CSVDSRQGAYGYTF. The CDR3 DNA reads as TGCAGCGTTGACTCCCGACAGGGGGCGTATGGCTACACCTTC.

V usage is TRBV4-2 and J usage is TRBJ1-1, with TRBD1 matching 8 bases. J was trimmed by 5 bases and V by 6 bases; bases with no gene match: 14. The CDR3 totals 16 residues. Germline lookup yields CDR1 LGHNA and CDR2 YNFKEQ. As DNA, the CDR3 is TGTGCCAGCAGTACCGGGCAGGGGGCAAGGGAGACTGAAGCTTTCTTT. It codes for CASSTGQGARETEAFF.